The source of this T cell receptor (beta chain) is a study of T cell repertoires in cytomegalovirus infection (dated by TCRdb to about 2019). In terms of the full investigation: Donor HLA type was relevant to the analysis, as public TCR beta signatures indicated carriage of CMV infection together with the matching HLA type.

As regards this clonotype: Its cognate antigen has yet to be identified. It has no much larger one-base neighbor in the sample; base qualities were not kept.

Points the paper makes about the study in general: In both this cohort and an independent cohort of 350 to 400 donors, the cumulative frequency of public TCR beta family members distinguished carriers of CMV infection plus the relevant HLA type. The ex vivo response was dominated by HLA-C-restricted CMV-specific TCR beta clonotypes, which also provided the single most frequent clonotype in two of eight donors.

The CDR3 contains 14 residues, cysteine and phenylalanine counted. Left in the record is the CDR3 DNA by itself, 42 bases read in frame from the first base. The germline V gene sets CDR1 to SGHTA and CDR2 to FQGNSA. Deletion took 1 base off V and 4 bases off J, with a span of 11 bases between the germline ends. TCRdb records Illumina HiSeq 1500 as the sequencer. The public reads were quality trimmed at Q25 with fastp and then assembled into clones with MiXCR by TCRdb, keeping productive beta chains. Under each unique CDR3 protein, matching rows form one entry showing the most common genes and DNA. This sample holds 150,000 to 200,000 distinct CDR3 sequences; roughly 27% were observed only once. The leading ten clones occupy approximately 31% of the sample.

The origin of this receptor is a human donor in good health (CMV status not recorded). Some clones in this sample may be carry-over from other donors' samples. The sample consisted of PBMCs. The sequence joins TRBV7-2 to TRBJ2-7, with no reliable assignment of the D segment. DNA sequence: TGTGCCAGCAGCTTAGGCGGCAGCCCGTACGAGCAGTACTTC. This encodes CASSLGGSPYEQYF.